The sequence of this T cell receptor beta chain was determined in a study of OX40 agonist ivuxolimab in advanced cancers. The wider study: Patients were approximately 80% male with ages about 23 to 79, mean roughly 64. Partial responses, seen in three patients, involved one hepatocellular carcinoma and two cutaneous melanomas. Study-wide findings and caveats: In the expanded peripheral T cells, antigen specificity was never determined. Both CD4+ and CD8+ T cell populations in blood had undergone clonal expansion by week 6 at 0.1 to 3.0 mg/kg.

Germline V CDR1 and CDR2: ENHRY, SYGVKD. Trimming took off 0 bases at V and 2 bases at J, with 5 bases between the two ends. The CDR3 runs 13 residues. On this clone: Its antigen is not known.

TCRdb's table, derived via immunoSEQ multiplex PCR, lists solely in-frame clones and lacks some. The top ten clones hold roughly 11% of a sample with some 82,000 clones, about 94% of them seen once. The TCR originated in an adult with an advanced solid tumor such as melanoma, head and neck, liver or kidney cancer. Sequences were derived from CD4+ or CD8+ T cells sorted from blood, sampled in a trial of the OX40 agonist ivuxolimab. The chain combines TRBV10-3 with TRBJ2-7, with D unresolved. The CDR3 nucleotides read TGTGCCATCAGTGAGTCGTTACCCTACGAGCAGTACTTC. The encoded protein is CAISESLPYEQYF.